The 10 T cell receptor beta chains below were found in one sample sequenced in a study of T-cell reconstitution after alpha-beta-depleted transplantation in children. Preparation of the TCRbeta library was carried out with unique molecular identifiers. TCRdb ran MiXCR on the PCR reads and lists one entry per CDR3 protein. The data show some 78,000 distinct CDR3 sequences, 13% to 15% seen once. This sample comprised PBMCs, mostly from graft donor cells, obtained 180 days after TCRalphabeta/CD19-depleted stem cell transplant. These receptors originate from a male patient under 10 years old who had a stem cell transplant for acute lymphoblastic leukemia, so the T cells may come from the graft donor.

This clonotype was recorded at least ten times. The chain uses TRBV24-1 and TRBJ2-5; the match to TRBD2 covers 10 bases. This CDR3 has 16 residues. Per the germline V gene, CDR1 is KGHDR and CDR2 is SFDVKD. J gave up 1 base and V 3 bases, and 4 bases lay outside the gene matches. CDR3 amino acids: CATSDNKREGQETQYF. In DNA form, the CDR3 reads TGTGCCACCAGTGATAATAAGCGGGAGGGCCAAGAGACCCAGTACTTC.

This clonotype was recorded many times. The chain has TRBV9 and TRBJ2-1; 7 nucleotides line up with TRBD2. CDR3 size: 16 residues. Per the germline V gene, CDR1 is SGDLS and CDR2 is YYNGEE. The trim removed 3 bases at V and 2 bases at J, leaving 8 bases unmatched. The CDR3 reads CASSAPLAGAYNEQFF. CDR3 sequence (DNA): TGTGCCAGCAGCGCCCCCTTGGCGGGGGCCTACAATGAGCAGTTCTTC.

This clonotype was counted between two and nine times. V usage is TRBV7-9 and J usage is TRBJ2-5; 8 positions agree with TRBD2. CDR1 is SEHNR and CDR2 is FQNEAQ in the germline V gene (reference sequence). The CDR3 extends over 15 amino acids. With V trimmed by 3 bases and J by 5 bases, 8 bases remained unmatched. CDR3: CASSLGTGGPETQYF. The CDR3 bases are TGTGCCAGCAGCTTGGGAACGGGGGGGCCGGAGACCCAGTACTTC.

This chain links TRBV5-1 with TRBJ1-1, with D unresolved. From germline, CDR1 is SGHRS and CDR2 YFSETQ. CDR3 length equals 11 residues. V gave up 0 bases and J gave up 10 bases, with 7 bases separating them. The CDR3 DNA reads TGCGCCAGCAGCTTGGGACTTGGAGCTTTCTTT. It encodes CASSLGLGAFF. The full variable domain, its missing parts supplied by reference TRBV5-1 and TRBJ1-1, is KAGVTQTPRYLIKTRGQQVTLSCSPISGHRSVSWYQQTPGQGLQFLFEYFSETQRNKGNFPGRFSGRQFSNSRSEMNVSTLELGDSALYLCASSLGLGAFFGQGTRLTVV.

This clonotype was observed a few times. This chain connects TRBV5-1 to TRBJ1-2, with D possibly being TRBD1 (5 bases). Trimming took 0 bases from V and 4 from J, leaving 13 bases between them. This CDR3 is 15 amino acids long. Germline CDR1 reads SGHRS; CDR2 reads YFSETQ. The CDR3 DNA follows: TGCGCCAGCAGCTTGGGGTCAGGGAACAGCTATGGCTACACCTTC. It codes for CASSLGSGNSYGYTF.

This clonotype was counted only a few times. The chain couples TRBV24-1 to TRBJ2-7; D gene unclear. Germline loops: CDR1 KGHDR, CDR2 SFDVKD. With 0 bases removed from V and 5 bases from J, the gap between germline ends came to 4 bases. This CDR3 spans 12 amino acids. CDR3 in amino acids: CATSDLMNEQYF. The CDR3 region has the DNA TGTGCCACCAGTGATTTGATGAACGAGCAGTACTTC.

This chain connects TRBV20-1 to TRBJ1-6; weak D call: TRBD1 (5 bases). Trimming shortened V by 0 bases and J by 9 bases, and 18 bases separated the two germline ends. This CDR3 is 16 amino acids long. The germline V gene has CDR1 DFQATT and CDR2 SNEGSKA (reference sequence). The CDR3 DNA is TGCAGTGCTAGAGATCAGATAAGGGGCGGGAGTTCACCCCTCCACTTT. Encoded protein: CSARDQIRGGSSPLHF.

The rearrangement joins TRBV12-3 or TRBV12-4 to TRBJ1-4; tentatively, D is TRBD1 (5 bases). V shed 5 bases and J shed 4 bases, with 17 bases lying between them. The CDR3 is made up of 16 amino acids. CDR3 protein: CASSKELGTYNEKLFF. CDR3 nucleotides: TGTGCCAGCAGTAAAGAATTAGGGACCTATAATGAAAAACTGTTTTTT.

The chain links TRBV20-1 to TRBJ2-7, with 7 nucleotides matching TRBD1. The CDR3 length is 13 residues. Germline V CDR1 and CDR2: DFQATT, SNEGSKA (reference sequence). Written as DNA, the CDR3 is TGCAGCGTCGACCGGGACAGAGCCTACGAGCAGTACTTC. This codes for CSVDRDRAYEQYF.

This clonotype was detected a few times. The chain uses TRBV10-3 and TRBJ1-2; 12 bases are a match to TRBD1. CDR1 and CDR2 from the germline V gene are ENHRY and SYGVKD. The J segment lost 4 bases and the V segment lost 0 bases, leaving 9 bases of the junction unmatched. The CDR3 runs to 18 residues. The CDR3: CAISESPTGTGGRYGYTF. Written as DNA, the CDR3 is TGTGCCATCAGTGAGTCCCCGACCGGGACAGGGGGCCGCTATGGCTACACCTTC.